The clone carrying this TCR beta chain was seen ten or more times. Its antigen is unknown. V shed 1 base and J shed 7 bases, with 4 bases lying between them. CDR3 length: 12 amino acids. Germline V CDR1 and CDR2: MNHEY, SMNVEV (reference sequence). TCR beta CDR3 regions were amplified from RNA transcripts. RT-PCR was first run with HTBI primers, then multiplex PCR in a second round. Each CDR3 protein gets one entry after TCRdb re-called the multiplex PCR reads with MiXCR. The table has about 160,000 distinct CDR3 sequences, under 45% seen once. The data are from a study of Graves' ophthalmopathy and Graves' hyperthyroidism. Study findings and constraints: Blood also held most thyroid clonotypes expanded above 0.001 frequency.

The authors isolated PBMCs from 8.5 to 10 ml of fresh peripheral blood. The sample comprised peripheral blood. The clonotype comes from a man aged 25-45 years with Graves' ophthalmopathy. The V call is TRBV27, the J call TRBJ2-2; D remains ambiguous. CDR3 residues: CASSLLGGELFF. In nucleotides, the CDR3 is TGTGCCAGCAGTTTATTAGGCGGGGAGCTGTTTTTT.